Below are 18 T cell receptor beta chains sequenced from a single sample in a study of post-analysis software for immune sequencing data. Findings of the study overall: In patients, TRBV5-6, TRBV5-1 and TRBV20-1 belonged to roughly five TRBV segments found more frequently than in controls.

Their antigens remain unidentified. The TCR beta cDNA libraries carried unique molecular identifiers. TCRdb passed the PCR reads through MiXCR, listing each CDR3 protein once. The profile covers more than 450,000 distinct CDR3 sequences, with around a third appearing a single time and roughly 6% taken by the ten largest. Sequencing was carried out using blood. The receptors come from a girl younger than 18 with multiple sclerosis.

This clonotype was seen only a few times. In DNA form, the CDR3 reads TGCAGTGCTAGTGAACTAGCGGGGTCCTACAATGAGCAGTTCTTC. Its protein product is CSASELAGSYNEQFF. The rearrangement links TRBV20-1 to TRBJ2-1, with 10 bases identical to TRBD2. V lost 3 bases to trimming and J lost 1 base; unmatched junction nucleotides: 3. There are 15 residues in the CDR3. Germline V CDR1 and CDR2: DFQATT, SNEGSKA (reference sequence).

Comments on this clonotype: Germline and junction disagree at one end, which may indicate a read error. This rearrangement joins TRBV29-1 to TRBJ1-2; D remains ambiguous. The CDR3 has 13 amino acids. Germline CDR1 and CDR2: SQVTM and ANQGSEA. CDR3 nucleotides: TGCAGCGTAGAAGGAGGTCAGAACTATGGCTACACCTTC. This gives the protein CSVEGGQNYGYTF.

CDR3 DNA: TGCGCCAGCAGCTACGGACACGGGATCTACGAGCAGTACTTC. Its protein is CASSYGHGIYEQYF. V and J are TRBV4-3 and TRBJ2-5; the D gene could be TRBD1 or TRBD2 (5 bases each). Judging by the DNA end, TRBJ2-7 fits better; the J call may be wrong. Looked up from germline, CDR1 is LGHNA and CDR2 is YSLEER. This CDR3 is 14 amino acids long.

This clonotype was observed a handful of times. V gene TRBV29-1 combines with J gene TRBJ1-1; no definite D call. The CDR3 has 13 residues. The germline CDR1 and CDR2 sequences are SQVTM and ANQGSEA. The V end lost 2 bases, the J end lost 6 bases, and 13 bases lay between the germline ends. This chain's CDR3 is CSVEFWGTAEAFF. In nucleotides, the CDR3 is TGCAGCGTTGAATTCTGGGGAACCGCTGAAGCTTTCTTT.

With respect to this clonotype: A much larger clone lies one base from this, so it may be a read error. The J gene is TRBJ1-1, the V gene TRBV5-1; D possibly corresponds to TRBD1 (5 bases). Germline loops: CDR1 SGHRS, CDR2 YFSETQ. The CDR3 consists of 15 residues. Trimming took off 3 bases at V and 10 bases at J, with 22 bases between the two ends. This CDR3 reads CASSSGVADQRGAFF. CDR3 DNA: TGCGCCAGCAGCTCGGGGGTAGCGGACCAAAGGGGAGCTTTCTTT.

V and J are TRBV29-1 and TRBJ1-1; D not resolved. V lost 4 bases, J lost 1 base, and 16 bases lay in between. Germline V gene sequence: CDR1 SQVTM, CDR2 ANQGSEA. CDR3 length: 15 residues. DNA of the CDR3: TGCAGCGTTGGACCCACGGTGGATGGGAACACTGAAGCTTTCTTT. As protein: CSVGPTVDGNTEAFF.

This chain joins TRBV29-1 and TRBJ2-7; the match to TRBD2 covers 7 bases. The V and J ends lost 7 bases and 9 bases, in that order; junction bases with no gene match: 18. CDR1 is SQVTM, CDR2 ANQGSEA, per germline. CDR3 length equals 14 residues. The CDR3 here is CSGWTGTGGSVQYF. CDR3 DNA sequence: TGCAGCGGCTGGACCGGGACGGGAGGAAGCGTGCAGTACTTC.

The chain links TRBV7-9 to TRBJ2-5; 11 nucleotides line up with TRBD1. The CDR3 covers 15 residues. Trimming cost V 4 bases and J 6 bases; bases outside gene matches: 7. Germline loops: CDR1 SEHNR, CDR2 FQNEAQ (reference sequence). This CDR3 reads CASSSVRTGGKTQYF. For the CDR3, the DNA is TGTGCCAGCAGCTCCGTTCGGACAGGGGGCAAGACCCAGTACTTC.

The chain is built from TRBV7-9 and TRBJ1-2; D is undetermined. The CDR3 has 15 residues. Germline CDR1 is SEHNR and CDR2 is FQNEAQ (reference sequence). V dropped 3 bases and J dropped 0 bases, with 11 bases sitting between them. The chain's CDR3 is CASSLGSGTNYGYTF. The CDR3 coding sequence is TGTGCCAGCAGCTTGGGGTCCGGTACTAACTATGGCTACACCTTC.

This clonotype came up many times. This rearrangement joins TRBV20-1 to TRBJ2-7; TRBD2 aligns across 10 bases. Germline assignment: CDR1 DFQATT and CDR2 SNEGSKA (reference sequence). J lost 2 bases, V lost 0 bases, and 10 bases had no gene match. This CDR3 has 17 residues. CDR3 in DNA: TGCAGTGCTAGAGATGGGCTAGCGGGGGTTCCGACCTACGAGCAGTACTTC. Encoded protein: CSARDGLAGVPTYEQYF.

This clonotype was detected a few times. This chain connects TRBV10-3 to TRBJ2-6, with D possibly matching TRBD1 (6 bases). Germline-derived CDR1 and CDR2 are ENHRY and SYGVKD. The CDR3 length is 15 residues. V lost 8 bases and J 4 bases, leaving 15 bases between the germline ends. Here the CDR3 DNA reads TGTGCCATCGGGACACAGGGCCCCGGGGCCAACGTCCTGACTTTC. Translating it yields CAIGTQGPGANVLTF.

The table lists this clonotype with a few counts. This chain links TRBV7-3 with TRBJ2-1, with 7 positions matching TRBD1. CDR3 size: 13 residues. CDR1 and CDR2 (germline): SGHTA, FQGTGA. Trimming cost V 5 bases and J 7 bases; bases outside gene matches: 5. The CDR3 region is CASSPTGTNEQFF. The CDR3 DNA is TGTGCCAGCAGCCCGACAGGGACAAATGAGCAGTTCTTC.

This clonotype turned up a few times. The DNA of the CDR3 is TGTGCCAGCAGTAGGACAGGGGGTGGCAGTGCTTTCTTT. Encoded protein: CASSRTGGGSAFF. The chain links TRBV6-5 to TRBJ1-1; 10 bases fit TRBD1. Germline V gene sequence: CDR1 MNHEY, CDR2 SVGAGI. The CDR3 contains 13 residues. The ends lost 5 bases at V and 11 bases at J; junction bases unmatched: 8.

There are a few counts of this clonotype. The rearrangement joins TRBV7-8 to TRBJ2-3; either TRBD1 or TRBD2 may supply D (5 bases each). This CDR3 spans 16 amino acids. The ends were cut back, 5 bases at V and 2 bases at J, with 17 bases in the middle. The germline gives CDR1 SGHVS, CDR2 FQNEAQ. The CDR3 reads CASSMRSGTDTDTQYF. The CDR3 nucleotides read TGTGCCAGCAGCATGAGGAGTGGGACCGACACAGATACGCAGTATTTT.

The chain is built from TRBV5-1 and TRBJ1-2; D gene unclear. The CDR3 spans 11 residues. Trimming pared 4 bases from V and 7 bases from J, leaving 8 bases between. The germline V gene has CDR1 SGHRS and CDR2 YFSETQ. The CDR3 DNA sequence: TGCGCCAGCAGCGGGGTCGTTGGCTACACCTTC. This sequence encodes CASSGVVGYTF.

V and J are TRBV5-1 and TRBJ1-2; TRBD1 might be the D (6 bases). This CDR3 spans 14 amino acids. Between the trimmed V and J ends, which lost 3 bases and 8 bases, there was a span of 17 bases. CDR1 is SGHRS and CDR2 is YFSETQ in the germline V gene. CDR3 sequence reads: CASSYQWGAEGYTF. In DNA, the CDR3 is TGCGCCAGCAGCTACCAATGGGGGGCTGAGGGCTACACCTTC.

This clonotype has only a few counts. The gene calls are TRBV20-1 and TRBJ1-2; possible D gene TRBD1, 6 bases. Trimming cost V 3 bases and J 5 bases, with 10 bases left between them. Germline V lookup: CDR1 DFQATT, CDR2 SNEGSKA (reference sequence). CDR3 length: 12 residues. CDR3 region: CSASSGQYGYTF. CDR3 DNA sequence: TGCAGTGCTAGCTCTGGACAGTATGGCTACACCTTC.

This chain joins TRBV7-2 and TRBJ2-1; 9 bases are shared with TRBD2. The CDR3 covers 17 residues. Per germline, CDR1 SGHTA and CDR2 FQGNSA. The J segment lost 2 bases and the V segment lost 1 base, leaving 6 bases of the junction unmatched. The CDR3 region has the DNA TGTGCCAGCAGCTTAGGAGAAGCGGGGGGCCCCTACAATGAGCAGTTCTTC. Translating it yields CASSLGEAGGPYNEQFF.